This TCR beta chain was sequenced in a study of CD8 T cells in Susac syndrome. RNA, at about 0.5 to 1 ug, was reverse transcribed with random hexamers. Amplification of TCR beta CDR3 used immunoSEQ multiplex PCR across 54 Vbeta and 13 Jbeta. TCRdb re-called the immunoSEQ multiplex PCR reads with MiXCR, one entry per CDR3 protein. The table records 200,000 to 300,000 distinct CDR3 sequences, 90% to 96% of them present only once. The CD8+ and CD4+ T cells were negatively isolated, with the TEMRA cells enriched by FACS. The J segment lost 9 bases and the V segment lost 1 base, leaving 7 bases of the junction unmatched. The CDR3 spans 14 residues. Germline lookup yields CDR1 DFQATT and CDR2 SNEGSKA (reference sequence).

The receptor's source is a human donor with Susac syndrome. The V gene is TRBV20-1, the J gene TRBJ2-1; 9 bases are a match to TRBD1. The specimen sequenced was CD4+ T cells from PBMCs. CDR3 bases: TGCAGTGCTAGAGGAGGGACAGGGAGTACTGAGCAGTTCTTC. It specifies CSARGGTGSTEQFF.